This entry lists 23 T cell receptor beta chains sequenced from one sample in a study of cytomegalovirus exposure and HLA in healthy donors. Libraries were prepared by immunoSEQ multiplex PCR; TCRdb keeps only in-frame clonotypes and omits some of them. Among 200,000 to 250,000 clones listed, about 93% were seen once. Sequencing was carried out using PBMCs. The source of these receptors is a woman aged 18-29 years in good health and CMV-seronegative.

This clone was seen only a few times. The chain is built from TRBV10-1 and TRBJ2-7; 7 bases agree with TRBD1. V shed 8 bases and J 6 bases; nucleotides not matched to a gene: 10. This CDR3 region has 13 residues. CDR1 and CDR2 (germline): WNHNN, SYGVQD (reference sequence). CDR3 region: CASGKGTASEQYF. The CDR3 DNA follows: TGCGCCAGCGGTAAAGGGACAGCATCCGAGCAGTACTTC.

The rearrangement joins TRBV6-1 to TRBJ2-7, with 11 bases identical to TRBD2. The V and J ends lost 7 bases and 1 base, in that order; junction bases with no gene match: 6. The CDR3 is 15 amino acids. Germline-derived CDR1 and CDR2 are MNHNS and SASEGT. DNA of the CDR3: TGTGCCAGCACCCCGACTAGCGGGACTTCCTACGAGCAGTACTTC. Amino acid sequence: CASTPTSGTSYEQYF.

The V call is TRBV4-2, the J call TRBJ1-2, with D possibly TRBD1 on 6 matching bases. CDR3 length equals 14 residues. Looked up from germline, CDR1 is LGHNA and CDR2 is YNFKEQ. V gave up 0 bases and J gave up 7 bases, with 12 bases separating them. DNA of the CDR3: TGTGCCAGCAGCCAAGATGGGGGCCGGGGTGGCTACACCTTC. Translating gives CASSQDGGRGGYTF.

The genes are TRBV27 and TRBJ1-1; D is unclear. Germline V gene sequence: CDR1 MNHEY, CDR2 SMNVEV (reference sequence). The CDR3 is 14 residues long. Between the trimmed V and J ends, which lost 2 bases and 3 bases, there was a span of 10 bases. CDR3 sequence: CASSLRPTYTEAFF. CDR3 sequence (DNA): TGTGCCAGCAGTTTAAGGCCGACTTACACTGAAGCTTTCTTT.

This sequence joins TRBV6-5 and TRBJ2-1; 8 nucleotides match TRBD1. Germline V gene data show CDR1 as MNHEY and CDR2 as SVGAGI. V was pared by 6 bases and J by 5 bases, with 9 bases of the junction left unmatched. CDR3 length: 15 residues. In DNA, the CDR3 is TGTGCCAGCAGGGACAGGGAGATGGGGAACAATGAGCAGTTCTTC. Protein sequence: CASRDREMGNNEQFF.

The chain uses TRBV18 and TRBJ2-5; D is possibly TRBD2 (5 bases). V was clipped by 6 bases and J by 4 bases, with 24 bases between them. The CDR3 is 17 residues long. Germline V lookup: CDR1 KGHSH, CDR2 LQKENI. Here the CDR3 reads CASSPFRDPPSVETQYF. CDR3 bases: TGTGCCAGCTCGCCTTTCCGGGATCCCCCCTCTGTAGAGACCCAGTACTTC.

The genes are TRBV5-1 and TRBJ1-3; 10 nucleotides agree with TRBD1. The CDR3 totals 18 residues. Germline V gene lookup returns CDR1 SGHRS and CDR2 YFSETQ. V gave up 0 bases and J gave up 1 base; unmatched junction bases: 7. The CDR3 sequence is CASSLGDRGTNSGNTIYF. The CDR3, as DNA: TGCGCCAGCAGCTTGGGGGACAGGGGAACTAATTCTGGAAACACCATATATTTT.

V gene TRBV19 combines with J gene TRBJ2-1; possibly TRBD2 for D (5 bases). Germline CDR1 reads LNHDA; CDR2 reads SQIVND (reference sequence). The V end was cut by 7 bases, the J end by 6 bases, with 16 bases between. CDR3 length equals 14 residues. CDR3 sequence (DNA): TGTGCCAGTAACGTCCGGTCTAGCTCCAATGAGCAGTTCTTC. Protein sequence: CASNVRSSSNEQFF. The whole variable domain, remainder taken from reference TRBV19 and TRBJ2-1, is DGGITQSPKYLFRKEGQNVTLSCEQNLNHDAMYWYRQDPGQGLRLIYYSQIVNDFQKGDIAEGYSVSREKKESFPLTVTSAQKNPTAFYLCASNVRSSSNEQFFGPGTRLTVL.

The chain joins TRBV6-5 to TRBJ1-6; 8 bases are a match to TRBD1. The germline V gene has CDR1 MNHEY and CDR2 SVGAGI. The CDR3 totals 16 residues. J lost 5 bases, V lost 2 bases, and 5 bases had no gene match. This CDR3 is CASSYRTGYNNSPLHF. Written as DNA, the CDR3 is TGTGCCAGCAGTTACCGGACAGGGTATAATAATTCACCCCTCCACTTT.

The chain carries TRBV21-1 and TRBJ2-5; the table calls TRBD2, which could not be checked here. TRBV21-1 is a pseudogene. CDR3 length: 15 amino acids. CDR3 sequence (DNA): TGTGCCAGCAGCCGGGCAACTAGCGGGCGAGAGACCCAGTACTTC. Its translation: CASSRATSGRETQYF.

The chain links TRBV28 to TRBJ2-7, with 7 bases aligning to TRBD1. Germline-derived CDR1 and CDR2 are MDHEN and SYDVKM. The CDR3 loop spans 16 amino acids. The V segment lost 4 bases and the J segment 9 bases; nucleotides outside the gene matches: 18. In DNA form, the CDR3 reads TGTGCCAGCAGTTCGCCCCGGGGACAGCGTTATCTCTTGCAGTACTTC. Translating it yields CASSSPRGQRYLLQYF.

The chain uses TRBV5-5 and TRBJ2-3, with a tentative D call TRBD2 (6 bases). The CDR3 is 14 amino acids. CDR1 is SGHKS and CDR2 is YYEKEE in the germline V gene (reference sequence). The V and J ends lost 4 bases and 3 bases respectively, with 12 bases between them. CDR3 amino acids: CASSPPGRTDTQYF. Written as DNA, the CDR3 is TGTGCCAGCAGCCCCCCGGGGAGGACAGATACGCAGTATTTT. The full variable domain, with the rest looked up from reference TRBV5-5 and TRBJ2-3, is DAGVTQSPTHLIKTRGQQVTLRCSPISGHKSVSWYQQVLGQGPQFIFQYYEKEERGRGNFPDRFSARQFPNYSSELNVNALLLGDSALYLCASSPPGRTDTQYFGPGTRLTVL.

V usage is TRBV5-4 and J usage is TRBJ2-3; D possibly corresponds to TRBD1 (5 bases). Germline values: CDR1 SGHNT, CDR2 YYREEE (reference sequence). This CDR3 spans 13 amino acids. V lost 1 base, J lost 3 bases, and 6 bases lay in between. This chain's CDR3 is CASSLYRTDTQYF. The CDR3 nucleotides read TGTGCCAGCAGCTTGTACAGGACAGATACGCAGTATTTT.

The chain is built from TRBV15 and TRBJ2-1; TRBD2 is a possible D gene (6 bases). The germline gives CDR1 LNHNV, CDR2 YYDKDF (reference sequence). This CDR3 contains 19 residues. V was clipped by 4 bases and J by 0 bases, with 22 bases between them. The CDR3 nucleotides are TGTGCCACCAGCAAGGGGATCCTAGGCGCGGGAAGCTCCTACAATGAGCAGTTCTTC. Translating gives CATSKGILGAGSSYNEQFF.

The chain carries TRBV29-1 and TRBJ2-7, with no clear D. V dropped 7 bases and J dropped 7 bases, with 14 bases sitting between them. CDR1 is SQVTM, CDR2 ANQGSEA, per germline. The length of the CDR3 is 11 residues. The CDR3 sequence is CSAQLSREQYF. The DNA for the CDR3 is TGCAGCGCCCAACTCTCGCGGGAGCAGTACTTC.

The J gene is TRBJ1-5, the V gene TRBV6-6, with a tentative D call TRBD1 (6 bases). V was clipped by 8 bases and J by 10 bases, with 15 bases between them. Germline V gene lookup returns CDR1 MNHNY and CDR2 SVGAGI (reference sequence). The CDR3 sequence is 12 residues long. In nucleotides, the CDR3 is TGTGCCAGCGGTACAGACAGGTATCCCCAGCATTTT. This gives the protein CASGTDRYPQHF.

The chain has TRBV27 and TRBJ2-4, with TRBD1 matching over 8 bases. V trimming: 3 bases; J trimming: 8 bases; junction bases outside the gene matches: 6. The CDR3 has 14 amino acids. Germline assignment: CDR1 MNHEY and CDR2 SMNVEV (reference sequence). CDR3 region: CASSLGQGAYIQYF. For the CDR3, the DNA is TGTGCCAGCAGTTTGGGGCAGGGGGCATACATTCAGTACTTC.

The chain employs TRBV7-9 and TRBJ2-4; perhaps TRBD1 as D (6 bases). V was cut by 5 bases and J by 7 bases, with 15 bases left in between. CDR1 SEHNR and CDR2 FQNEAQ come from the germline V gene (reference sequence). This CDR3 is 14 amino acids long. The CDR3 is CASSGLWGPNIQYF. In DNA, the CDR3 is TGTGCCAGCAGCGGGCTTTGGGGGCCGAACATTCAGTACTTC.

This sequence joins TRBV6-6 and TRBJ2-1; a possible D gene is TRBD1 (6 bases). The CDR3 extends over 12 amino acids. Trimming pared 2 bases from V and 10 bases from J, leaving 9 bases between. Germline CDR1 is MNHNY and CDR2 is SVGAGI (reference sequence). The CDR3 bases are TGTGCCAGCAGTTACCAGGACAGAGAGCAGTTCTTC. Translated, it gives CASSYQDREQFF.

The chain carries TRBV28 and TRBJ1-3; D gene unclear. Trimming cost V 6 bases and J 2 bases, with 14 bases left between them. This CDR3 has 15 residues. Looked up from germline, CDR1 is MDHEN and CDR2 is SYDVKM. DNA of the CDR3: TGTGCCAGCAGCCCTTCGGGGTCTGCTGGAAACACCATATATTTT. Protein product: CASSPSGSAGNTIYF.

The CDR3 nucleotides are TGTGCCAGCAGCATCGACTTCTCCCCCAGTGAGCAGTTCTTC. Protein sequence: CASSIDFSPSEQFF. The chain uses TRBV9 and TRBJ2-1, with D uncertain. With 4 bases removed from V and 9 bases from J, the gap between germline ends came to 17 bases. Germline CDR1 and CDR2: SGDLS and YYNGEE. The CDR3 is made up of 14 amino acids.

This clone was seen only a few times. The DNA of the CDR3 is TGTGCCAGTAGAGGGAGTTCGGTGAGAGGCTACACCTTC. Translated: CASRGSSVRGYTF. The chain joins TRBV19 to TRBJ1-2, with D unclear. CDR1 LNHDA and CDR2 SQIVND come from the germline V gene (reference sequence). The CDR3 extends over 13 amino acids. The ends were cut back, 6 bases at V and 8 bases at J, with 16 bases in the middle.

This chain connects TRBV27 to TRBJ1-2, with a possible D match to TRBD1 (6 bases). The CDR3 runs to 19 residues. V shed 2 bases and J shed 5 bases, with 27 bases lying between them. Germline CDR1 is MNHEY and CDR2 is SMNVEV (reference sequence). DNA for the CDR3: TGTGCCAGCAGTTTAGGAAGGCGGACAGTCCCGGGGAGAAGGTATGGCTACACCTTC. Amino acids: CASSLGRRTVPGRRYGYTF.